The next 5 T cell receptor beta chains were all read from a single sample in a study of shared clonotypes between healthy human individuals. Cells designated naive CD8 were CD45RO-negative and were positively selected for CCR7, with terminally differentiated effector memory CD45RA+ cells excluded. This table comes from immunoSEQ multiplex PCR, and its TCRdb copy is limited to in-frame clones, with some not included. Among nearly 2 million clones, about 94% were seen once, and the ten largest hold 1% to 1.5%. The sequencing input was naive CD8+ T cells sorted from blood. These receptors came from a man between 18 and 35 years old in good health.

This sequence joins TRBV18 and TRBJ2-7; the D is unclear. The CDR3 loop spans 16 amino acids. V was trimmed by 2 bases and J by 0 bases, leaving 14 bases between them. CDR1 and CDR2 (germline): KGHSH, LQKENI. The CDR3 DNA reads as TGTGCCAGCTCACCATCCGCCGACGGCAGCTCCTACGAGCAGTACTTC. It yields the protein CASSPSADGSSYEQYF. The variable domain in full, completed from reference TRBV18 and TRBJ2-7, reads NAGVMQNPRHLVRRRGQEARLRCSPMKGHSHVYWYRQLPEEGLKFMVYLQKENIIDESGMPKERFSAEFPKEGPSILRIQQVVRGDSAAYFCASSPSADGSSYEQYFGPGTRLTVT.

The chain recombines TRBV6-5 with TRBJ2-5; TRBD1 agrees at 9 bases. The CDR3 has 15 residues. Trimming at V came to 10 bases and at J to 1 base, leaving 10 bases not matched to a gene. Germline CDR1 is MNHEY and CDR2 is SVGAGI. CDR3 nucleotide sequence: TGTGCCACGACTGCCACAGGGGGCACCCAAGAGACCCAGTACTTC. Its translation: CATTATGGTQETQYF.

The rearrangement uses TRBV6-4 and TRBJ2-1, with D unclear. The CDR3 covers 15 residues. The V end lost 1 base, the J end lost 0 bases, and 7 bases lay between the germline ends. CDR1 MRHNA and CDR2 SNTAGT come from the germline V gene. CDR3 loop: CASSDYHSSYNEQFF. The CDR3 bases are TGTGCCAGCAGTGACTATCATAGCTCCTACAATGAGCAGTTCTTC.

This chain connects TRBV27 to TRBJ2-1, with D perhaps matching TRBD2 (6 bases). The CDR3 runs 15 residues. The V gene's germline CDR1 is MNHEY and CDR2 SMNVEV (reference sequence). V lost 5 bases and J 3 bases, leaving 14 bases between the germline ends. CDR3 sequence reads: CASSTTGTGYNEQFF. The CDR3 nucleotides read TGTGCCAGCAGTACAACGGGGACTGGCTACAATGAGCAGTTCTTC.

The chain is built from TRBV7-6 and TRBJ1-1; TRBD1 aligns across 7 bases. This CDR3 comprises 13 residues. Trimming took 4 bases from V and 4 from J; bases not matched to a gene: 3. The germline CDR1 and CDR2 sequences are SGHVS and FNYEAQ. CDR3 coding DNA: TGTGCCAGCAGCTCCAGGGGGGTCACTGAAGCTTTCTTT. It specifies CASSSRGVTEAFF.